The T cell receptor beta chain described here comes from a study of T-cell reconstitution after alpha-beta-depleted transplantation in children. Trimming cost V 1 base and J 8 bases; bases outside gene matches: 7. Germline V gives CDR1 SGHAT, CDR2 FQNNGV. This CDR3 contains 16 residues. Notes on this clonotype: Its antigen is currently unknown.

Preparation of the TCRbeta library was carried out with unique molecular identifiers. TCRdb called the PCR reads again in MiXCR, with one record for every CDR3 protein. The table has over 150,000 distinct CDR3 sequences, about 7% seen once. Study-level findings and limits: Hyperexpanded clones declined; after one year, newly produced T cells mostly supplied diversity. Reported findings indicate that, about two months after transplant, alpha-beta T cells came from several hundred expanded clones, which were derived from non-depleted graft cells. Some patients owed their high day-60 TCRbeta diversity to surviving recipient T cells and thymic progenitors.

The sample here was PBMCs, taken before TCRalphabeta/CD19-depleted stem cell transplant. This TCR was recovered from a boy aged 2-9 years with acute lymphoblastic leukemia, due to receive a stem cell transplant. V and J are TRBV11-2 and TRBJ2-1; TRBD2 agrees at 11 bases. The CDR3 loop is CASSLVTLAGGYEQFF. The CDR3 DNA follows: TGTGCCAGCAGCTTAGTAACCCTAGCGGGGGGATATGAGCAGTTCTTC.